These T cell receptor beta chains were read from a single sample in a study of blood T cell repertoires in COVID-19. Assay used: immunoSEQ multiplex PCR; TCRdb lists only in-frame clones, some missing. This sample yields 110,000 to 150,000 clones, of which 75% to 90% are seen a single time; just under 3% belongs to the top ten. Sequencing input: peripheral blood. These receptors were taken from a man aged 60 to 69 with active or convalescent COVID-19. CDR3s include the opening cysteine and the closing phenylalanine or tryptophan.

V: TRBV15
J: TRBJ2-1
CDR3: CATSQGGDRGRNEQFF

V: TRBV19
J: TRBJ1-6
CDR3: CASSIVRQTDYNSPLHF

V: TRBV6-5
J: TRBJ2-1
CDR3: CASSSLAASSYNEQFF

V: TRBV7-2
J: TRBJ2-4
CDR3: CASSSSGGTKNIQYF

V: TRBV18
J: TRBJ2-7
CDR3: CASSPLQGARYEQYF

V: TRBV28
J: TRBJ2-7
CDR3: CASSRAGDLSEQYF

V: TRBV3-1/TRBV3-2
J: TRBJ1-2
CDR3: CASRGQGYNNYGYTF

V: TRBV23-1
J: TRBJ2-7
CDR3: CASSQRVALVLWQYF

V: TRBV24-1
J: TRBJ2-3
CDR3: CATATGGVSADTQYF

V: TRBV5-6
J: TRBJ2-5
CDR3: CASRIRYQETQYF